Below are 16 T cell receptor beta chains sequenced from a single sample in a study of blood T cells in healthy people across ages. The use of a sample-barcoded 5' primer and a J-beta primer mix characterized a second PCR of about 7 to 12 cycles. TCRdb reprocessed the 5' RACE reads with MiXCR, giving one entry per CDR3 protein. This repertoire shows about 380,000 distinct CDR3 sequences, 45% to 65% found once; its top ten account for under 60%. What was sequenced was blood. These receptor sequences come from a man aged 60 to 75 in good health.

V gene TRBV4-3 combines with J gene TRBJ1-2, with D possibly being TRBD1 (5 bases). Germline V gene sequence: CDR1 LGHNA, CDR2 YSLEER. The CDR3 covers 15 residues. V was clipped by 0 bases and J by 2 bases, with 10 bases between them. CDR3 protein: CASSQEGGTNYGYTF. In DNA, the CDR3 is TGCGCCAGCAGCCAAGAGGGAGGGACGAACTATGGCTACACCTTC.

The CDR3 DNA follows: TGCAGTCCCCTAGGCGCGGTAAACAATGAGCAGTTCTTC. As protein: CSPLGAVNNEQFF. J is TRBJ2-1 and V is TRBV20-1, with no clear D. CDR3 length: 13 amino acids. The germline V gene encodes CDR1 DFQATT and CDR2 SNEGSKA (reference sequence). V was clipped by 8 bases and J by 5 bases, with 16 bases between them.

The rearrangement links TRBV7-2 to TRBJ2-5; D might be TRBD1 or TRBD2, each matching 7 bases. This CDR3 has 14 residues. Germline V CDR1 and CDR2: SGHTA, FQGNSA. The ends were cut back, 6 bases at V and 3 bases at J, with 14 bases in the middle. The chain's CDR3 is CASSRGLAEETQYF. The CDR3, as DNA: TGTGCCAGCAGTAGGGGGCTAGCGGAAGAGACCCAGTACTTC.

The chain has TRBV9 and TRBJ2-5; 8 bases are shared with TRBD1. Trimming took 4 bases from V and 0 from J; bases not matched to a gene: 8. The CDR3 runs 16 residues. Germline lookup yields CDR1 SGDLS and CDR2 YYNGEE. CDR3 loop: CASSPRTGWNQETQYF. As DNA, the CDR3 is TGTGCCAGCAGCCCCCGGACAGGGTGGAACCAAGAGACCCAGTACTTC.

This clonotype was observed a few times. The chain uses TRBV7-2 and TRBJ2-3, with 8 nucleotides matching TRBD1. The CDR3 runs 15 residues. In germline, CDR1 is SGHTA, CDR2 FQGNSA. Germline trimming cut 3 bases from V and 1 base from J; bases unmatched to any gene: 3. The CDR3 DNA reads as TGTGCCAGCAGCTTCAGGGGGCTGGGCACAGATACGCAGTATTTT. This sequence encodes CASSFRGLGTDTQYF.

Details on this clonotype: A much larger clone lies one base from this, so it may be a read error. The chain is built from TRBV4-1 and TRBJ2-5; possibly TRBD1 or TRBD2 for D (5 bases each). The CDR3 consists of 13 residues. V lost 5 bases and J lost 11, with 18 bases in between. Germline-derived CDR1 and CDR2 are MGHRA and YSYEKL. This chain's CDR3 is CASSDPGPQEQYF. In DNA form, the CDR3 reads TGCGCCAGCAGCGACCCGGGACCACAAGAGCAGTACTTC.

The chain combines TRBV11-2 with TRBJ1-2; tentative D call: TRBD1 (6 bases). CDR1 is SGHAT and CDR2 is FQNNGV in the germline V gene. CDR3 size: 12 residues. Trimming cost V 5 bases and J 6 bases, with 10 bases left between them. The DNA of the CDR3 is TGTGCCAGCAGCGCTCACAGGGATGGCTACACCTTC. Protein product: CASSAHRDGYTF.

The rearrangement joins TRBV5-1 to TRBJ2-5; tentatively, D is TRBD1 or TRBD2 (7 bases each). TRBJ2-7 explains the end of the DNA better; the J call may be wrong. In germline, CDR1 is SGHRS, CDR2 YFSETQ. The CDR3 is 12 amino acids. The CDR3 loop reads CASSGGQNEQYF. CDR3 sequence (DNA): TGCGCCAGCTCGGGGGGACAGAACGAGCAGTACTTC.

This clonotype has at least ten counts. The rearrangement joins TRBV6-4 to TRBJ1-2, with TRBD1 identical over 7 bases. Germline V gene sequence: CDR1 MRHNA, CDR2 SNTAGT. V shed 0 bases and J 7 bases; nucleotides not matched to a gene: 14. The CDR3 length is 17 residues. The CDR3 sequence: CASSDSGTATRRGGYTF. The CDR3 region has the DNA TGTGCCAGCAGTGACTCGGGGACAGCCACCCGTCGGGGTGGCTACACCTTC.

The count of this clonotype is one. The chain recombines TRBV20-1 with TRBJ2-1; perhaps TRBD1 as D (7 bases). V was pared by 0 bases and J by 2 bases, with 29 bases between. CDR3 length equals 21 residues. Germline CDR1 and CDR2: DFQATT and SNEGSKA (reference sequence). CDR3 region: CSARDSGLGQKRAGTYNEQFF. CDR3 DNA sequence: TGCAGTGCTAGAGATTCGGGCTTGGGACAGAAACGGGCGGGAACCTACAATGAGCAGTTCTTC.

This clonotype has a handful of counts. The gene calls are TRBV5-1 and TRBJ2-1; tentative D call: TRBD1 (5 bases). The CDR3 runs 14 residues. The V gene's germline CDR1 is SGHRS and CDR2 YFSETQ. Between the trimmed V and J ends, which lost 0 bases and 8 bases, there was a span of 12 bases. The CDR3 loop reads CASSLVRGTDEQFF. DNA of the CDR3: TGCGCCAGCAGCTTGGTAAGGGGCACCGATGAGCAGTTCTTC.

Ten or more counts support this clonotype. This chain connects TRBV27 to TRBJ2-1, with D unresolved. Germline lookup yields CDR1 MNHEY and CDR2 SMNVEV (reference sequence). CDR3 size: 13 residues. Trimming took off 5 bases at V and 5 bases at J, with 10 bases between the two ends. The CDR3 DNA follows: TGTGCCAGCAGTGTATTCACTAACAATGAGCAGTTCTTC. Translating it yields CASSVFTNNEQFF.

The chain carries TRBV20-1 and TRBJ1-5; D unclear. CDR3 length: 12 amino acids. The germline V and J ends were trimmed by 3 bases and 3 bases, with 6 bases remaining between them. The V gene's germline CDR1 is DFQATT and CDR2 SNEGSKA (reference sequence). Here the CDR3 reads CSARQNNQPQHF. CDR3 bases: TGCAGTGCTAGGCAAAACAATCAGCCCCAGCATTTT.

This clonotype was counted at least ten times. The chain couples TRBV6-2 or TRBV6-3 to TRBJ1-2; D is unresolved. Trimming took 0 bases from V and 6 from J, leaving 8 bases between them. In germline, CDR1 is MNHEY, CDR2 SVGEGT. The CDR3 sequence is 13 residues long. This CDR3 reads CASSYSGRNGYTF. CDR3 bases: TGTGCCAGCAGTTACTCCGGACGGAATGGCTACACCTTC.

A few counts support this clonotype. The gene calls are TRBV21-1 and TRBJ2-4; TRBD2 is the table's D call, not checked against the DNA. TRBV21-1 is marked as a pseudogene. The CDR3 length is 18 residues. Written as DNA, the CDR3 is TGTGCCAGCAGCAAAAAGTTTCGGCAGGGAAGGGCCAAAAACATTCAGTACTTC. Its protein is CASSKKFRQGRAKNIQYF.

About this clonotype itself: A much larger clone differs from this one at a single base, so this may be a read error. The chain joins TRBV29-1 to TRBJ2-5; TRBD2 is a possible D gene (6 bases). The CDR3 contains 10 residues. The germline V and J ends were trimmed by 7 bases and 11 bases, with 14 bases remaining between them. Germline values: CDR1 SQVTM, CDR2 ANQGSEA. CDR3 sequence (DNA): TGCAGCGCTGGTTCGGGGGAGCAGTACTTC. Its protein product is CSAGSGEQYF.